These T cell receptor beta chains were read from a single sample in a study of identical twins. MiXCR, applied by TCRdb to the 5' RACE reads, yields one record per CDR3 protein. The sample yields roughly 690,000 distinct CDR3 sequences, around 20% seen once. These records were also assigned to another study, of T cells expressing NK-cell markers.

Sequenced: PBMCs. These receptors were taken from a woman aged 18-35 years in good health. The CDR3 runs from the conserved cysteine through the conserved F or W. The D gene is left open where the match is weak. Not all rows give a size; the values are once, few, many and, for expanded clones, a class.

j_call v_call d_call clone_size cdr3_nt cdr3_aa
TRBJ2-1 TRBV20-1 TRBD2 few TGCAGTGCTAGAAAGGGGAGCGGGGGCTTGAATGAGCAGTTCTTC CSARKGSGGLNEQFF
TRBJ2-1 TRBV27 TRBD2 . TGTGCCACCACTAGGGCGGGGGGGGTCTACAATGAGCAGTTCTTC CATTRAGGVYNEQFF
TRBJ2-1 TRBV7-6 . many TGTGCCAGCAGCTTAGCGGGGCTCGACAATGAGCAGTTCTTC CASSLAGLDNEQFF
TRBJ2-1 TRBV20-1 . . TGCAGTGCTTTTCGGGACGTCAATGAGCAGTTCTTC CSAFRDVNEQFF
TRBJ2-2 TRBV4-3 TRBD2 . TGCGCCAGCAGCCAAGAAGGTAGCGGGCTGTTCGGGGAGCTGTTTTTT CASSQEGSGLFGELFF
TRBJ1-3 TRBV6-5 . . TGTGCCAGCAGTTCGATTTCAGCTGGAAACACCATATATTTT CASSSISAGNTIYF
TRBJ2-1 TRBV12-3/TRBV12-4 . . TGTGCCAGCTGGCCCCAATCGGGGGAGCAGTTCTTC CASWPQSGEQFF
TRBJ2-3 TRBV20-1 TRBD2 few TGCAGTGCTCCTACACCGGGGGGGAGGGTGGATACGCAGTATTTT CSAPTPGGRVDTQYF
TRBJ2-7 TRBV20-1 . few TGCAGTGCTAGAGATATACGGAGACCACGGTACGAGCAGTACTTC CSARDIRRPRYEQYF
TRBJ2-2 TRBV14 . . TGTGCCAGCAGCCATGGGGTGGTCTCGAACACCGGGGAGCTGTTTTTT CASSHGVVSNTGELFF
TRBJ2-5 TRBV20-1 . few TGCAGTGCAATACACACGAGGGAGGAGACCCAGTACTTC CSAIHTREETQYF
TRBJ2-4 TRBV12-5 . . TGTGCTAGTGGGGGGCCGCAGGACATTCAGTACTTC CASGGPQDIQYF
TRBJ2-7 TRBV6-1 TRBD1 . TGTTATACCAGGACAGGGGACGAGCAGTACTTC CYTRTGDEQYF
TRBJ1-1 TRBV20-1 . few TGCAGTGCTAGAGACGTAAAAGCTTTCTTT CSARDVKAFF
TRBJ1-1 TRBV29-1 . . TGCAGCGTTGATGTTAGGGAAGCTTACGGCGCTGAAGCTTTCTTT CSVDVREAYGAEAFF
TRBJ2-7 TRBV12-3/TRBV12-4 . . TGTGCCAGCAGCAACAGTGGCGAGCAGTACTTC CASSNSGEQYF
TRBJ2-6 TRBV6-4 . few TGTGCCAGCAGTGCGTCCCGGTCTGGGGCCAACGTCCTGACTTTC CASSASRSGANVLTF
TRBJ1-1 TRBV20-1 . few TGCAGTGTTAGTATCCCGGGAGGGAACACTGAAGCTTTCTTT CSVSIPGGNTEAFF
TRBJ2-1 TRBV18 . . TGTGCCAGCTACCAGGACCGGGGGAACAATGAGCAGTTCTTC CASYQDRGNNEQFF
TRBJ2-7 TRBV5-1 . few TGCGCCAGCAGCTTGGGGGAGACAGACACCTACGAGCAGTACTTC CASSLGETDTYEQYF
TRBJ2-6 TRBV12-3/TRBV12-4 . . TGTGCCAGCAGTTTAAAAAGGGGAACGGCCAACGTCCTGACTTTC CASSLKRGTANVLTF
TRBJ2-5 TRBV12-3/TRBV12-4 TRBD1 . TGTGCCAGCAGCACACCGCCTAAGGGGGCGTACTTC CASSTPPKGAYF
TRBJ2-1 TRBV7-7 . . TGTGCCAGCACACAGGGAGAGGGGCGGGTTCCCTACAATGAGCAGTTCTTC CASTQGEGRVPYNEQFF
TRBJ2-7 TRBV20-1 TRBD1 few TGCAGTGCTACCGACAGGGGGGTCGACGAGCAGTACTTC CSATDRGVDEQYF
TRBJ2-3 TRBV24-1 . . TGTGCCCTCCCCAAAGTGGATACGCAGTATTTT CALPKVDTQYF
TRBJ2-1 TRBV2 TRBD2 . TGTGCCAGCAATGGGGAGGCTAGCGGAAAGCAGTTCTTC CASNGEASGKQFF